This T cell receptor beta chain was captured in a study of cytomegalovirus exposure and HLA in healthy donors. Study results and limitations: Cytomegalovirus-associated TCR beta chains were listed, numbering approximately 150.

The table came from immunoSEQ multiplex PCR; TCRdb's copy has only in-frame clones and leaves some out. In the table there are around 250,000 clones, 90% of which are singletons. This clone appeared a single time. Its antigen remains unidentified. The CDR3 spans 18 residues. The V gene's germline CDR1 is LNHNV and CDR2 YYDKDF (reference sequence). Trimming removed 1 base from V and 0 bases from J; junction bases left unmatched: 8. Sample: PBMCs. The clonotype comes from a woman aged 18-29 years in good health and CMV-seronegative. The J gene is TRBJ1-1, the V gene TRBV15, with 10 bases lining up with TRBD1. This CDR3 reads CATSRGQGASPLNTEAFF. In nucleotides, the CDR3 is TGTGCCACCAGCAGAGGACAGGGGGCCTCCCCGTTGAACACTGAAGCTTTCTTT.